The next 23 T cell receptor beta chains were all read from a single sample in a study of Tregs in tolerant kidney transplant recipients. The repertoire was sequenced with immunoSEQ multiplex PCR; TCRdb's copy has only in-frame clones and lacks some. The repertoire table contains tens of thousands of clones. The specimen was CD4+ T cells from blood, collected before the transplant. Receptors were obtained from a human donor who received a combined kidney and bone marrow transplant.

For this clone: From the germline J gene comes the end of the CDR3, since the read stops 3 residues before it. The chain joins TRBV20-1 to TRBJ2-1, with 9 bases that match TRBD1. Germline assignment: CDR1 DFQATT and CDR2 SNEGSKA (reference sequence). This CDR3 contains 14 residues. V was clipped by 5 bases and J by 7 bases; unmatched bases: 9. This chain's CDR3 is CSAGRDRVGNEQFF. The covered CDR3 bases are TGCAGTGCTGGCCGGGACAGGGTCGGGAATGAG.

CDR3 bases read: TGCGCCAGCAGCTTCGGGCAGGGGGGACAGCCC. This codes for CASSFGQGGQP. The full CDR3 protein is CASSFGQGGQPQHF. The rearrangement joins TRBV5-1 to TRBJ1-5, with 7 bases fitting TRBD1. From the germline J gene comes the end of the CDR3, since the read stops 3 residues before it. J gave up 7 bases and V 2 bases, and 6 bases lay outside the gene matches. CDR1 is SGHRS and CDR2 is YFSETQ in the germline V gene. CDR3 length: 14 amino acids.

With respect to this clone: Read coverage stops 3 residues before the CDR3 terminus; the germline J gene supplies the remainder. This chain connects TRBV19 to TRBJ2-1; D ambiguous. V lost 1 base and J 1 base, leaving 11 bases between the germline ends. The length of the CDR3 is 16 residues. Per germline, CDR1 LNHDA and CDR2 SQIVND (reference sequence). CDR3 bases read: TGTGCCAGTAGTATAGTGGTAGCCGGTTCCTACAATGAG. It translates to CASSIVVAGSYNE. The whole CDR3 region reads CASSIVVAGSYNEQFF.

As regards this clone: From the germline J gene comes the end of the CDR3, since the read stops 3 residues before it. This chain joins TRBV5-1 and TRBJ2-5; D is perhaps TRBD2 (5 bases). The V gene's germline CDR1 is SGHRS and CDR2 YFSETQ. CDR3 size: 14 residues. The V gene lost 4 bases and the J gene lost 5 bases, with 15 bases spanning the gap. CDR3 bases read: TGCGCCAGCAGCCTAGGTCGGGGTGCGGAGACC. This sequence encodes CASSLGRGAET. In full, the CDR3 is CASSLGRGAETQYF.

Turning to this clone: The observed sequence ends 3 residues before the CDR3 terminus, with the missing tail filled in from the germline J gene. The chain recombines TRBV20-1 with TRBJ2-5; possible D gene TRBD2, 6 bases. The ends were cut back, 5 bases at V and 2 bases at J, with 21 bases in the middle. The CDR3 has 16 residues. Germline CDR1 DFQATT, CDR2 SNEGSKA (reference sequence). CDR3 DNA (partial): TGCAGTGCTCACCGGGGGTTAGGTGGACCGCAAGAGACC. Translation: CSAHRGLGGPQET. The whole CDR3 sequence is CSAHRGLGGPQETQYF.

A word on this clone: With the read ending 3 residues before the CDR3 end, the germline J gene is used to fill in that end. The V and J genes are TRBV4-1 and TRBJ2-2; tentative D call: TRBD1 (5 bases). Germline-derived CDR1 and CDR2 are MGHRA and YSYEKL. The V and J ends lost 0 bases and 4 bases respectively, with 12 bases between them. CDR3 length equals 16 residues. The CDR3 here is CASSQDRQGITGELFF. The CDR3 bases that were read are TGCGCCAGCAGCCAAGATAGGCAGGGAATCACCGGGGAG.

Details on this clone: The CDR3 end is not reached by the read, which stops 3 residues before it; the germline J gene fills it in. The V gene is TRBV5-1, the J gene TRBJ1-1; 10 bases are shared with TRBD1. The ends lost 2 bases at V and 1 base at J; junction bases unmatched: 2. The germline CDR1 and CDR2 sequences are SGHRS and YFSETQ. The CDR3 extends over 15 amino acids. The part of the CDR3 DNA that was read is TGCGCCAGCAGCTTAGGGACAGGGGAGAACACTGAA. Translating it yields CASSLGTGENTE. The entire CDR3 sequence reads CASSLGTGENTEAFF. The variable domain in full, completed from reference TRBV5-1 and TRBJ1-1, reads KAGVTQTPRYLIKTRGQQVTLSCSPISGHRSVSWYQQTPGQGLQFLFEYFSETQRNKGNFPGRFSGRQFSNSRSEMNVSTLELGDSALYLCASSLGTGENTEAFFGQGTRLTVV.

On this clone: The missing CDR3 end, 3 residues past where the read stops, is filled in from the germline J gene. This chain uses TRBV5-5 with TRBJ2-1; D is possibly TRBD1 (6 bases). V was cut by 7 bases and J by 4 bases, with 15 bases left in between. The CDR3 extends over 14 amino acids. Germline V CDR1 and CDR2: SGHKS, YYEKEE (reference sequence). CDR3 bases read: TGTGCCAGCGGGGGACACAAAGAGTACAATGAG. It is translated as CASGGHKEYNE. The full-length CDR3 reads as CASGGHKEYNEQFF.

A word on this clone: The read terminates 3 residues before the CDR3 end, so the remaining end is supplied by the germline J gene. The V gene is TRBV29-1, the J gene TRBJ2-7; tentatively, D is TRBD1 (6 bases). The V and J ends lost 5 bases and 0 bases respectively, with 17 bases between them. The CDR3 is made up of 15 amino acids. The germline V gene encodes CDR1 SQVTM and CDR2 ANQGSEA. CDR3 bases read: TGCAGCGTTTCCGGTGGACAGCTCAGCTCCTACGAG. Amino acids: CSVSGGQLSSYE. In full, the CDR3 reads CSVSGGQLSSYEQYF.

With regard to this clone: The read ends 3 residues before the CDR3 terminus; that terminus is restored from the germline J gene. The rearrangement uses TRBV7-2 and TRBJ2-7; TRBD2 matches at 9 bases. The junction had 8 bases not matched to a gene; V was cut back by 3 bases and J by 5 bases. Germline assignment: CDR1 SGHTA and CDR2 FQGNSA. This CDR3 has 15 residues. Partial CDR3 DNA: TGTGCCAGCAGCTTGAATAGCGGGAGTATCCACGAG. Translated, it gives CASSLNSGSIHE. The full CDR3 is CASSLNSGSIHEQYF.

CDR3 DNA, as far as it was read: TGTGCCAGCTCACCAGTAGCTATAACTAGCGTGGTCAAAAACATT. Encoded protein: CASSPVAITSVVKNI. The CDR3, in full, reads CASSPVAITSVVKNIQYF. The chain joins TRBV18 to TRBJ2-4; the match to TRBD2 covers 7 bases. The read stops 3 residues short of the end of the CDR3; the missing end is completed from the germline J gene. CDR1 is KGHSH and CDR2 is LQKENI in the germline V gene. The junction had 13 bases not matched to a gene; V was cut back by 2 bases and J by 3 bases. The CDR3 sequence is 18 residues long.

About this clone itself: The CDR3 end falls 3 residues outside the read, so it is completed with the germline J gene. The chain is built from TRBV7-9 and TRBJ2-7; TRBD2 agrees at 7 bases. CDR1 and CDR2 (germline): SEHNR, FQNEAQ (reference sequence). CDR3 size: 15 residues. V was clipped by 5 bases and J by 2 bases; unmatched bases: 9. CDR3 loop: CASSLWAGATYEQYF. The sequenced part of the CDR3 DNA is TGTGCCAGCAGCCTATGGGCGGGAGCGACCTACGAG.

Details on this clone: The read gets to within 3 residues of the CDR3 end, and the germline J gene fills in the rest. The V and J genes are TRBV19 and TRBJ1-3, with TRBD1 matching over 7 bases. Germline CDR1 reads LNHDA; CDR2 reads SQIVND (reference sequence). V gave up 5 bases and J gave up 4 bases; unmatched junction bases: 5. CDR3 length: 14 amino acids. This chain's CDR3 is CASSFGQEGNTIYF. The CDR3 DNA, read in part, is TGTGCCAGTAGTTTCGGACAGGAGGGAAACACC.

As to this clone: Read coverage stops 3 residues before the CDR3 terminus; the germline J gene supplies the remainder. The rearrangement links TRBV30 to TRBJ1-1; D is ambiguous. The germline V gene has CDR1 GTSNPN and CDR2 SVGIG (reference sequence). The germline V and J ends were trimmed by 0 bases and 7 bases, with 9 bases remaining between them. The CDR3 spans 12 residues. CDR3 DNA, as far as it was read: TGTGCCTGGAGTGTATCCCACATTGAA. Residues: CAWSVSHIE. The whole CDR3 protein reads CAWSVSHIEAFF.

Notes on this clone: The read terminates 3 residues ahead of where the CDR3 ends, so the germline J gene completes it. This chain uses TRBV2 with TRBJ2-6; 8 bases map to TRBD2. CDR3 length: 16 amino acids. J was trimmed by 3 bases and V by 5 bases; bases with no gene match: 6. CDR1 and CDR2 from the germline V gene are SNHLY and FYNNEI. The CDR3: CASSLPGGLGANVLTF. CDR3 bases read: TGTGCCAGCAGTCTTCCGGGGGGGCTTGGGGCCAACGTC.

On this clone: The DNA ends 3 residues before the CDR3 does, and the rest of the CDR3 is filled in from the germline J gene. The chain is built from TRBV20-1 and TRBJ2-1, with 7 nucleotides matching TRBD1. Germline V gives CDR1 DFQATT, CDR2 SNEGSKA (reference sequence). V shed 6 bases and J 2 bases; nucleotides not matched to a gene: 7. This CDR3 has 14 residues. The sequenced CDR3 bases are TGCAGTGCCCCGAATGGGACAGCCTACAATGAG. It specifies CSAPNGTAYNE. The CDR3 as a whole reads CSAPNGTAYNEQFF.

Note on this clone: The read comes to an end 3 residues before the CDR3 does, leaving the germline J gene to fill in the end. The chain joins TRBV7-3 to TRBJ2-3, with 10 bases aligning to TRBD2. The CDR3 is 16 amino acids. J lost 1 base, V lost 5 bases, and 6 bases had no gene match. Looked up from germline, CDR1 is SGHTA and CDR2 is FQGTGA. The sequenced CDR3 bases are TGTGCCAGCAGCCCCCCCGGACTAGCGGGCACAGATACG. Amino acids: CASSPPGLAGTDT. In full, the CDR3 reads CASSPPGLAGTDTQYF.

On this clone: The CDR3 end lies 3 residues beyond the end of the read and is filled in from the germline J gene. The chain recombines TRBV19 with TRBJ1-5; D is perhaps TRBD1 (5 bases). CDR3 length: 14 residues. CDR1 is LNHDA, CDR2 SQIVND, per germline (reference sequence). Trimming stripped 8 bases from V and 7 bases from J, with 18 bases between. The chain's CDR3 is CASGYQGGQQPQHF. CDR3 DNA, as far as it was read: TGTGCCAGTGGATACCAGGGCGGTCAACAGCCC.

Points on this clone: The DNA ends 3 residues before the CDR3 does, and the rest of the CDR3 is filled in from the germline J gene. The gene calls are TRBV6-2 or TRBV6-3 and TRBJ2-1, with 9 bases aligning to TRBD2. This CDR3 is built from 17 residues. CDR1 MNHEY and CDR2 SVGEGT come from the germline V gene. V shed 10 bases and J 4 bases; nucleotides not matched to a gene: 17. The sequenced CDR3 bases are TGTGCCACAACGCGAAGTTATACTAGCGGGCTATACAATGAG. It specifies CATTRSYTSGLYNE. The entire CDR3 sequence reads CATTRSYTSGLYNEQFF.

To note about this clone: The read ends 3 residues early relative to the CDR3; the germline J gene fills the gap. The V and J genes are TRBV5-1 and TRBJ2-1, with D perhaps matching TRBD2 (5 bases). The germline V and J ends were trimmed by 4 bases and 8 bases, with 13 bases remaining between them. The germline V gene has CDR1 SGHRS and CDR2 YFSETQ. The CDR3 loop spans 13 amino acids. Incomplete CDR3 DNA: TGCGCCAGCAGCAGGACCGGGGTCGATGAG. The encoded protein is CASSRTGVDE. The complete CDR3 sequence is CASSRTGVDEQFF.

Worth noting for this clone: The CDR3 extends 3 residues past the end of the read, so its final part is completed from the germline J gene. The J gene is TRBJ2-5, the V gene TRBV19; perhaps TRBD2 as D (6 bases). The CDR3 has 12 amino acids. Germline V gene lookup returns CDR1 LNHDA and CDR2 SQIVND (reference sequence). V lost 4 bases to trimming and J lost 5 bases, with 8 bases between them. CDR3 amino acids: CASSSGAETQYF. The sequenced part of the CDR3 DNA is TGTGCCAGTAGTAGCGGGGCGGAGACC.

Remarks on this clone: The read finishes 3 residues shy of the CDR3 end, and the germline J gene is used to complete it. The chain recombines TRBV5-1 with TRBJ1-6, with 8 bases lining up with TRBD1. The CDR3 consists of 15 residues. Germline CDR1 and CDR2: SGHRS and YFSETQ. With 3 bases clipped from V and 3 bases from J, the junction kept 2 bases outside the gene matches. CDR3 DNA, as far as it was read: TGCGCCAGCAGCTGGGGACAGGACTATAATTCACCC. Its translation: CASSWGQDYNSP. The complete CDR3 sequence is CASSWGQDYNSPLHF.

Notes on this clone: The CDR3 end lies 3 residues beyond the end of the read and is filled in from the germline J gene. The chain has TRBV29-1 and TRBJ2-1, with 8 bases matching TRBD2. The V segment lost 7 bases and the J segment 3 bases; nucleotides outside the gene matches: 2. Germline V gives CDR1 SQVTM, CDR2 ANQGSEA. The CDR3 is made up of 12 amino acids. The sequenced part of the CDR3 DNA is TGCAGCGCACTAGCGGTCTACAATGAG. This sequence encodes CSALAVYNE. The full CDR3 is CSALAVYNEQFF.